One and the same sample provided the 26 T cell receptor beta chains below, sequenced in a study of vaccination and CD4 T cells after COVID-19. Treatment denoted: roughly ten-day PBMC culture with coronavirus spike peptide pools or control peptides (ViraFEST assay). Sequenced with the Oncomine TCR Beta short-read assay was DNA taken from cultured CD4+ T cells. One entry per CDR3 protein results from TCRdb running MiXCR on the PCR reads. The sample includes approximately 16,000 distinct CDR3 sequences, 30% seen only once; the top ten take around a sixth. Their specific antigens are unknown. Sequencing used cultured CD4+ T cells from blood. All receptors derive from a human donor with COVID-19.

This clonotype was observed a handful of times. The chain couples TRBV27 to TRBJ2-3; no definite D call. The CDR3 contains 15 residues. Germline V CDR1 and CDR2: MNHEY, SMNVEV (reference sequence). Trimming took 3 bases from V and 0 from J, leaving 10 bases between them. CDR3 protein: CASSFELRSTDTQYF. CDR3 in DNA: TGTGCCAGCAGTTTTGAACTTCGGAGCACAGATACGCAGTATTTT.

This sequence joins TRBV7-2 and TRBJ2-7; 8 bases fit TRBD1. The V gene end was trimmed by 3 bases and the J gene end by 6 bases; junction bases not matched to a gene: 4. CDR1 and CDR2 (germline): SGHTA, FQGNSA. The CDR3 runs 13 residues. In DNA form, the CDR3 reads TGTGCCAGCAGCTTGACAGGGGCAGGCGAGCAGTACTTC. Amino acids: CASSLTGAGEQYF.

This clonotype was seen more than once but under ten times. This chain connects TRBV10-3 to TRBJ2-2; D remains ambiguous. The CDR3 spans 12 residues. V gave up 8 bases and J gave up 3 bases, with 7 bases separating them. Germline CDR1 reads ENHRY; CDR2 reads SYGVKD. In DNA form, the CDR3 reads TGTGCCATCGCTGACGACACCGGGGAGCTGTTTTTT. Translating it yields CAIADDTGELFF.

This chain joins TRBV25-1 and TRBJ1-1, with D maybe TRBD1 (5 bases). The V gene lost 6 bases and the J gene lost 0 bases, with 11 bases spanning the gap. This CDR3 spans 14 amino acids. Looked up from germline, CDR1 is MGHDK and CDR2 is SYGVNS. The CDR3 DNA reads TGTGCCAGCAGGACTCGGACAATGAACACTGAAGCTTTCTTT. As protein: CASRTRTMNTEAFF.

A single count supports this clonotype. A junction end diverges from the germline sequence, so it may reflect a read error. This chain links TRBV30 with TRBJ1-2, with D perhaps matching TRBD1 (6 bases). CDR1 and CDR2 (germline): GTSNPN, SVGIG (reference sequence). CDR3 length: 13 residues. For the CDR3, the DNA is TGTGACTGGAGTGTAACAGGGAGGGGTGGCTACACCTTC. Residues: CDWSVTGRGGYTF.

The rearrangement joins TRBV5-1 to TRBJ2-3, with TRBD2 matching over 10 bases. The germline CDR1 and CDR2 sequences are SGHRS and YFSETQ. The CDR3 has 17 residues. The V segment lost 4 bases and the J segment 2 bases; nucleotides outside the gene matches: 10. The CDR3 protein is CASSRLASGGATDTQYF. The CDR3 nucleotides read TGCGCCAGCAGCCGGCTGGCAAGCGGGGGGGCCACAGATACGCAGTATTTT.

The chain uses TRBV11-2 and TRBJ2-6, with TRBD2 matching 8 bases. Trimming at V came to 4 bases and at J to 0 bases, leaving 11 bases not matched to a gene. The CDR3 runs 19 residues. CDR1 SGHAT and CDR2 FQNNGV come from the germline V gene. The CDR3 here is CASSSVAGGASSGANVLTF. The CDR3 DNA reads TGTGCCAGCAGCTCCGTCGCGGGGGGAGCGAGCTCTGGGGCCAACGTCCTGACTTTC.

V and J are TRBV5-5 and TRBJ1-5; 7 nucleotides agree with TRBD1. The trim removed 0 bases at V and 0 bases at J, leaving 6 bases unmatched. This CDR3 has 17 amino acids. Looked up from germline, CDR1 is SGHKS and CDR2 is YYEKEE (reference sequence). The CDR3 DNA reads TGTGCCAGCAGCTTGGTACAGGGGAGGAATAGCAATCAGCCCCAGCATTTT. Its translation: CASSLVQGRNSNQPQHF.

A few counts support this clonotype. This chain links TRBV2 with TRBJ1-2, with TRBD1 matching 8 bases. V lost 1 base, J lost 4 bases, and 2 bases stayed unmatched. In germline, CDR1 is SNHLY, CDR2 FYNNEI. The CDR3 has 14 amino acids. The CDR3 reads CASSEGTGTYGYTF. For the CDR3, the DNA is TGTGCCAGCAGTGAAGGGACAGGGACCTATGGCTACACCTTC.

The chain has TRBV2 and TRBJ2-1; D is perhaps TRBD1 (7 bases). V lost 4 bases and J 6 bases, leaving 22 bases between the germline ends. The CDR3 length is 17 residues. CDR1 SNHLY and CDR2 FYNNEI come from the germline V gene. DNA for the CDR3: TGTGCCAGCAGTGGAGGAGGGGGCGACAGGGAGACCAATGAGCAGTTCTTC. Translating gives CASSGGGGDRETNEQFF.

CDR3 DNA: TGTGCCACCACAACAGACAGCTACGAGCAGTACTTC. Its translation: CATTTDSYEQYF. The V gene is TRBV10-3, the J gene TRBJ2-7; D may be TRBD1 (5 bases). The CDR3 consists of 12 residues. V lost 10 bases and J 3 bases, leaving 13 bases between the germline ends. The germline CDR1 and CDR2 sequences are ENHRY and SYGVKD.

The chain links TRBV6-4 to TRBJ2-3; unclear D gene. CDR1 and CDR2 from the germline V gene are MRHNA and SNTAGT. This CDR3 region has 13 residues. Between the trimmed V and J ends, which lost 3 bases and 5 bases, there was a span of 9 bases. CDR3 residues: CASSESRGDTQYF. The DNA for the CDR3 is TGTGCCAGCAGTGAAAGCCGTGGAGATACGCAGTATTTT.

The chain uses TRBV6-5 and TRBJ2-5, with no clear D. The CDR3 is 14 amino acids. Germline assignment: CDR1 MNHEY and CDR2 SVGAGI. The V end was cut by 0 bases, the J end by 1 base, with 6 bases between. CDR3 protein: CASSYSDGQETQYF. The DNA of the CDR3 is TGTGCCAGCAGTTACTCGGACGGCCAAGAGACCCAGTACTTC.

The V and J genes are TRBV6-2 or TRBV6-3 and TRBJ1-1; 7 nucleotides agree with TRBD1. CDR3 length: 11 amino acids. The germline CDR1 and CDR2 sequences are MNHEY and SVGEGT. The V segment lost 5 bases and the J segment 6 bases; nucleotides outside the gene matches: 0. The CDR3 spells CASSQGAEAFF. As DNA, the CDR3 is TGTGCCAGCAGTCAGGGGGCTGAAGCTTTCTTT.

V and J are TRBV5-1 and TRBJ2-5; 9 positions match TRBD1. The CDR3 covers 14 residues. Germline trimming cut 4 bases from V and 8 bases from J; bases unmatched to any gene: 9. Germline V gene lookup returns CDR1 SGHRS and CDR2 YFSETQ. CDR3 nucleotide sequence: TGCGCCAGCAGCCCTGGACAGGGGAAGTTTACCCAGTACTTC. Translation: CASSPGQGKFTQYF. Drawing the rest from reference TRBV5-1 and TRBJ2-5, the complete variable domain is KAGVTQTPRYLIKTRGQQVTLSCSPISGHRSVSWYQQTPGQGLQFLFEYFSETQRNKGNFPGRFSGRQFSNSRSEMNVSTLELGDSALYLCASSPGQGKFTQYFGPGTRLLVL.

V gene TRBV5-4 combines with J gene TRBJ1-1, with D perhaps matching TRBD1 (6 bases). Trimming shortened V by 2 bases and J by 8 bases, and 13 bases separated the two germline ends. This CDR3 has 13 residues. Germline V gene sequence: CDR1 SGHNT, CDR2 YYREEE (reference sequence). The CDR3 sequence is CASSFDRRGEAFF. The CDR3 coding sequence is TGTGCCAGCAGCTTCGACAGGAGAGGAGAAGCTTTCTTT.

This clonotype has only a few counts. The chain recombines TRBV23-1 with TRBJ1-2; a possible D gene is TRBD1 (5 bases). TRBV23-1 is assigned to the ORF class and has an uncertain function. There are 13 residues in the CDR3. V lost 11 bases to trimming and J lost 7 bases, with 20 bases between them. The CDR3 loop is CAVSADTAGGYTF. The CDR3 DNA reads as TGCGCCGTCTCGGCGGACACCGCCGGTGGCTACACCTTC.

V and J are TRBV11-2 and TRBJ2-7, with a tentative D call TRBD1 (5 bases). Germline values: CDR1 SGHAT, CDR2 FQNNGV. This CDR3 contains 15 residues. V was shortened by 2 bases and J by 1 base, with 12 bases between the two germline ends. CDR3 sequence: CASSLFGAISYEQYF. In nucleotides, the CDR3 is TGTGCCAGCAGCTTATTTGGGGCGATTTCCTACGAGCAGTACTTC.

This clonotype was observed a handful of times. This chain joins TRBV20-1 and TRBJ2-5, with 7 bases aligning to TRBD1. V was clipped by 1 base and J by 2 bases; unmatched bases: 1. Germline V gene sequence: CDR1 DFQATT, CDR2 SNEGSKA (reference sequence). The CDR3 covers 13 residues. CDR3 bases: TGCAGTGCTAGAGTGACAGGGCAAGAGACCCAGTACTTC. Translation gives CSARVTGQETQYF.

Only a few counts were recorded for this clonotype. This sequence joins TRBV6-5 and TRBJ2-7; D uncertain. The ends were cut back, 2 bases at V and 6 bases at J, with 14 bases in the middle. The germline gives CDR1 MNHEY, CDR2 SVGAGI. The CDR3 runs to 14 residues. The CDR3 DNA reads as TGTGCCAGCAGTTACCGTGGCACGCGGCGCGAGCAGTACTTC. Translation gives CASSYRGTRREQYF.

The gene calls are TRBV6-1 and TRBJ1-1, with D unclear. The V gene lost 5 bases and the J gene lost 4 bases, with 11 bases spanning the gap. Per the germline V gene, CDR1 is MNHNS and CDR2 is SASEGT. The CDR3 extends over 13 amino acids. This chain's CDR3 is CASSQPGGTEAFF. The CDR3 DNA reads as TGTGCCAGCAGTCAACCCGGAGGCACTGAAGCTTTCTTT.

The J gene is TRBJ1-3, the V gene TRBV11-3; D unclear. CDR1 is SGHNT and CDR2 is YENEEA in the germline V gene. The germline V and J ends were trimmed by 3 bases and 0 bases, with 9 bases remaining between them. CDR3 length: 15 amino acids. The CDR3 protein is CASSFGSSSGNTIYF. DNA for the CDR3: TGTGCCAGCAGCTTTGGCAGTTCCTCTGGAAACACCATATATTTT.

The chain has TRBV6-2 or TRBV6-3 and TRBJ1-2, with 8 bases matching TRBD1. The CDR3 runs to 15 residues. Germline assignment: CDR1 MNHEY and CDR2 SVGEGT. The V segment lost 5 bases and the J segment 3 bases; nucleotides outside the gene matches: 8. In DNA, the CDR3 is TGTGCCAGCAGTGACCGGCGGGACAGGTACTATGGCTACACCTTC. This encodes CASSDRRDRYYGYTF.

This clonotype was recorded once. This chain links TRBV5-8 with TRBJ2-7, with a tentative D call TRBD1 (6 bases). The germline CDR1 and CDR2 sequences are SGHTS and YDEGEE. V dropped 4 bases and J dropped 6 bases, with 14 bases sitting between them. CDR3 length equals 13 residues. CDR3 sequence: CASSRDMASEQYF. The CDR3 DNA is TGTGCCAGCAGCCGGGACATGGCCTCCGAGCAGTACTTC.

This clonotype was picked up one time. Here the CDR3 DNA reads TGCGCCAGCAGCCAAGATTCCCCGACTAGCGGGGGACCCACAGATACGCAGTATTTT. It is translated as CASSQDSPTSGGPTDTQYF. The genes are TRBV4-3 and TRBJ2-3, with TRBD2 matching 12 bases. Trimming removed 0 bases from V and 2 bases from J; junction bases left unmatched: 9. The CDR3 runs to 19 residues. CDR1 and CDR2 from the germline V gene are LGHNA and YSLEER.

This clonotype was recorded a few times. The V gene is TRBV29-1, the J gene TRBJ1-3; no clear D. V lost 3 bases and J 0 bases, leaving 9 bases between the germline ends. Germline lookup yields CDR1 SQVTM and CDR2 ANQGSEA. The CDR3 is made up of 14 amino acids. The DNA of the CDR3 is TGCAGCGTTGACCCATCAGGCTCTGGAAACACCATATATTTT. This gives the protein CSVDPSGSGNTIYF.